Shown below are 18 T cell receptor beta chains from a single sample sequenced in a study of blood T cell repertoires in COVID-19. Generated by immunoSEQ multiplex PCR, the TCRdb table keeps only in-frame clones and is missing some. Of 45,000 to 60,000 clones in the sample, roughly 90% were seen once. Input material: peripheral blood. These receptor sequences come from a human donor in a cohort sampled during active COVID-19.

This sequence joins TRBV28 and TRBJ1-2, with 8 bases identical to TRBD1. The germline V gene has CDR1 MDHEN and CDR2 SYDVKM. The CDR3 has 14 amino acids. The junction had 6 bases not matched to a gene; V was cut back by 4 bases and J by 5 bases. Written as DNA, the CDR3 is TGTGCCAGCAGTTCACCGGGACAGGTATATGGCTACACCTTC. Encoded protein: CASSSPGQVYGYTF.

The chain carries TRBV28 and TRBJ1-4; 8 positions match TRBD1. CDR1 and CDR2 from the germline V gene are MDHEN and SYDVKM. The CDR3 consists of 14 residues. The trim removed 7 bases at V and 5 bases at J, leaving 6 bases unmatched. CDR3 sequence reads: CASIKQGGNEKLFF. CDR3 in DNA: TGTGCCAGCATCAAACAGGGGGGAAATGAAAAACTGTTTTTT. The variable domain in full, with the rest retrieved from reference TRBV28 and TRBJ1-4, is DVKVTQSSRYLVKRTGEKVFLECVQDMDHENMFWYRQDPGLGLRLIYFSYDVKMKEKGDIPEGYSVSREKKERFSLILESASTNQTSMYLCASIKQGGNEKLFFGSGTQLSVL.

The chain recombines TRBV6-4 with TRBJ2-1, with TRBD2 matching over 10 bases. V dropped 6 bases and J dropped 6; count of bases not matched to a gene: 8. CDR3 length: 15 amino acids. Germline loops: CDR1 MRHNA, CDR2 SNTAGT. The CDR3 nucleotides read TGTGCCAGCAGGGCAGCGGGAGGGGGTTTCAATGAGCAGTTCTTC. Translated, it gives CASRAAGGGFNEQFF.

This clone occurred once. CDR3 loop: CASSPQTTGLTFF. As DNA, the CDR3 is TGTGCCAGCAGCCCTCAAACGACAGGGCTAACTTTCTTT. The chain uses TRBV7-9 and TRBJ1-1; TRBD1 aligns across 7 bases. CDR3 size: 13 residues. The germline gives CDR1 SEHNR, CDR2 FQNEAQ (reference sequence). Trimming removed 5 bases from V and 12 bases from J; junction bases left unmatched: 12.

The rearrangement uses TRBV28 and TRBJ1-1; 9 bases are shared with TRBD1. This CDR3 comprises 12 residues. The germline V gene has CDR1 MDHEN and CDR2 SYDVKM. After removal of 10 bases from V and 10 bases from J, the junction contained 10 bases not matched to a gene. CDR3 nucleotide sequence: TGTGCCACCGAAAACAGGGGGCTTGGAGCTTTCTTT. This encodes CATENRGLGAFF.

This clone was seen only a few times. The V gene is TRBV25-1, the J gene TRBJ2-7; TRBD1 aligns across 11 bases. This CDR3 spans 14 amino acids. CDR1 and CDR2 from the germline V gene are MGHDK and SYGVNS. V lost 4 bases and J lost 2; bases outside the gene matches: 1. The CDR3 DNA is TGTGCCAGCAGTGGGGGACAGGGGGCCTACGAGCAGTACTTC. Translation: CASSGGQGAYEQYF.

The rearrangement links TRBV7-3 to TRBJ1-5; 7 positions agree with TRBD1. Per germline, CDR1 SGHTA and CDR2 FQGTGA. This CDR3 is 14 amino acids long. Germline trimming cut 6 bases from V and 6 bases from J; bases unmatched to any gene: 8. The CDR3: CASRNDRVVQPQHF. CDR3 nucleotides: TGTGCCAGCAGGAACGACAGGGTTGTTCAGCCCCAGCATTTT.

This chain uses TRBV28 with TRBJ2-7; D is ambiguous. Trimming pared 4 bases from V and 2 bases from J, leaving 3 bases between. Germline CDR1 MDHEN, CDR2 SYDVKM. This CDR3 is 11 amino acids long. The CDR3 bases are TGTGCCAGCAGTTCAGCCTACGAGCAGTACTTC. Translated: CASSSAYEQYF.

In this sample, this clone turned up once. The chain has TRBV3-1 (or the pseudogene TRBV3-2) and TRBJ2-7, with 10 bases that match TRBD2. V lost 3 bases, J lost 3 bases, and 5 bases stayed unmatched. Germline CDR1 LGHDT, CDR2 YNNKEL (reference sequence). The CDR3 contains 15 residues. CDR3 nucleotides: TGTGCCAGCAGCCAGTCAAGCGGGGGGGACTACGAGCAGTACTTC. Encoded protein: CASSQSSGGDYEQYF.

J is TRBJ2-2 and V is TRBV6-4, with 7 bases identical to TRBD1. V shed 6 bases, J shed 0 bases, and the junction held 7 bases outside the gene matches. CDR1 MRHNA and CDR2 SNTAGT come from the germline V gene. CDR3 length: 16 residues. DNA of the CDR3: TGTGCCAGCAGACCCGGACAGGCGCCGAACACCGGGGAGCTGTTTTTT. It yields the protein CASRPGQAPNTGELFF.

The V gene is TRBV5-1, the J gene TRBJ2-3, with TRBD2 matching over 10 bases. The CDR3 covers 15 residues. Germline V lookup: CDR1 SGHRS, CDR2 YFSETQ. The V and J ends lost 3 bases and 4 bases, in that order; junction bases with no gene match: 5. In DNA form, the CDR3 reads TGCGCCAGCAGCTCGACTAGCGGGCCTGCAGATACGCAGTATTTT. Protein sequence: CASSSTSGPADTQYF.

This chain uses TRBV7-3 with TRBJ2-1, with 10 bases matching TRBD2. Germline trimming cut 6 bases from V and 7 bases from J; bases unmatched to any gene: 9. Per the germline V gene, CDR1 is SGHTA and CDR2 is FQGTGA. The CDR3 contains 15 residues. CDR3 in DNA: TGTGCCAGCAGGCTTACTAGCGGGGCTAGTAATGAGCAGTTCTTC. This translates into CASRLTSGASNEQFF. Supplemented by reference TRBV7-3 and TRBJ2-1, the full variable domain reads GAGVSQTPSNKVTEKGKYVELRCDPISGHTALYWYRQSLGQGPEFLIYFQGTGAADDSGLPNDRFFAVRPEGSVSTLKIQRTERGDSAVYLCASRLTSGASNEQFFGPGTRLTVL.

The chain couples TRBV28 to TRBJ2-7, with 15 positions matching TRBD2. Looked up from germline, CDR1 is MDHEN and CDR2 is SYDVKM. The CDR3 is made up of 18 amino acids. Trimming cost V 3 bases and J 5 bases; bases outside gene matches: 11. As DNA, the CDR3 is TGTGCCAGCAGTTTGACTCGGACTAGCGGGAGGGAGTTTAACGAGCAGTACTTC. Translating it yields CASSLTRTSGREFNEQYF.

The chain links TRBV11-2 to TRBJ2-1; perhaps TRBD1 as D (6 bases). Trimming shortened V by 7 bases and J by 3 bases, and 16 bases separated the two germline ends. Germline V lookup: CDR1 SGHAT, CDR2 FQNNGV. This CDR3 has 15 amino acids. The chain's CDR3 is CASIDERGNYNEQFF. CDR3 sequence (DNA): TGTGCCAGCATCGATGAAAGGGGGAACTACAATGAGCAGTTCTTC.

This chain links TRBV5-1 with TRBJ2-1; 14 bases fit TRBD2. Germline V lookup: CDR1 SGHRS, CDR2 YFSETQ. Unmatched junction bases numbered 10, after V lost 4 bases and J lost 4 bases. This CDR3 contains 18 residues. Here the CDR3 DNA reads TGCGCCAGCAGCGTCGGGACTAGCGGGAGCATTTCGTACAATGAGCAGTTCTTC. Protein product: CASSVGTSGSISYNEQFF. Together with reference TRBV5-1 and TRBJ2-1, the CDR3 gives the full variable domain: KAGVTQTPRYLIKTRGQQVTLSCSPISGHRSVSWYQQTPGQGLQFLFEYFSETQRNKGNFPGRFSGRQFSNSRSEMNVSTLELGDSALYLCASSVGTSGSISYNEQFFGPGTRLTVL.

This chain connects TRBV20-1 to TRBJ1-1, with D tentatively TRBD1 (5 bases). Trimming took 3 bases from V and 2 from J, leaving 16 bases between them. Germline CDR1 and CDR2: DFQATT and SNEGSKA (reference sequence). This CDR3 comprises 15 residues. The CDR3 is CSASGAETKNTEAFF. For the CDR3, the DNA is TGCAGTGCTAGTGGGGCAGAGACTAAAAACACTGAAGCTTTCTTT.

The rearrangement links TRBV11-1 to TRBJ2-3; 9 nucleotides agree with TRBD2. Germline CDR1 SGHAT, CDR2 FQDESV (reference sequence). The CDR3 covers 17 residues. V was clipped by 0 bases and J by 7 bases; unmatched bases: 11. The CDR3 reads CASSLAKGGRARNTQYF. CDR3 bases: TGTGCCAGCAGCTTAGCGAAGGGCGGGAGGGCCAGGAATACGCAGTATTTT.

The V and J genes are TRBV7-8 and TRBJ2-7, with D possibly being TRBD2 (5 bases). The CDR3 is 13 amino acids. The V gene's germline CDR1 is SGHVS and CDR2 FQNEAQ. Deletions cut 4 bases from V and 0 bases from J, with 7 bases between. The CDR3: CASSWGVSYEQYF. DNA of the CDR3: TGTGCCAGCAGCTGGGGAGTCTCCTACGAGCAGTACTTC.